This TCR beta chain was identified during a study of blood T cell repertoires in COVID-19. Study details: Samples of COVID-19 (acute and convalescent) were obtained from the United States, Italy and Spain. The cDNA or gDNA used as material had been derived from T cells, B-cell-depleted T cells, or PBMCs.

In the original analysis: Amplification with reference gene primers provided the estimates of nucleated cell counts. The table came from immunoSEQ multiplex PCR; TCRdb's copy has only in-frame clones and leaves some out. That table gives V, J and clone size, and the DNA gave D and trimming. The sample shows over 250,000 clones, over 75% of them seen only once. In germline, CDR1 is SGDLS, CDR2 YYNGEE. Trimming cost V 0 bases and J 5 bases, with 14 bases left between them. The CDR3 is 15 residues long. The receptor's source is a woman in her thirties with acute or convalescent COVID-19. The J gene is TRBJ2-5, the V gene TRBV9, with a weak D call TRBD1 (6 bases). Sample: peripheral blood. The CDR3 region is CASSVAGAGWETQYF. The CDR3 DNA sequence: TGTGCCAGCAGCGTAGCAGGGGCCGGTTGGGAGACCCAGTACTTC.